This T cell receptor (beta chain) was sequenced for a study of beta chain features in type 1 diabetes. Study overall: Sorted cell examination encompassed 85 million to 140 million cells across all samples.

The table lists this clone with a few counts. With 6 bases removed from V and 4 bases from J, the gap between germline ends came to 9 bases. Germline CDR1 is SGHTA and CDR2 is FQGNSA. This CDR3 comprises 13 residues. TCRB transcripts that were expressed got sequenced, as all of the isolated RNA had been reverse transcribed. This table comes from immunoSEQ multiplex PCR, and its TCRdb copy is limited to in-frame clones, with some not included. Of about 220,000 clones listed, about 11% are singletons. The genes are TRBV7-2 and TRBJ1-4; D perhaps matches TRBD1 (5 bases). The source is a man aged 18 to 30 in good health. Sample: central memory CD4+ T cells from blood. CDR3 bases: TGTGCCAGCAGTAGGGACGGTAATGAAAAACTGTTTTTT. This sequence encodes CASSRDGNEKLFF. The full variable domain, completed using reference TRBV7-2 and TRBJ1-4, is GAGVSQSPSNKVTEKGKDVELRCDPISGHTALYWYRQSLGQGLEFLIYFQGNSAPDKSGLPSDRFSAERTGGSVSTLTIQRTQQEDSAVYLCASSRDGNEKLFFGSGTQLSVL.